The 29 T cell receptor beta chains below come from one sample, sequenced in a study of T cells in Graves' hyperthyroidism and ophthalmopathy. Amplification of TCR beta CDR3 regions was performed using RNA transcripts as template. HTBI primers drove first-round RT-PCR of the TCR CDR3. From the multiplex PCR reads, TCRdb called clonotypes with MiXCR, one entry per CDR3 protein. The profile shows hundreds of thousands of distinct CDR3 sequences, over 15% of them singletons. The sequencing sample was made of blood. The source of these receptors is a woman in her forties or fifties with Graves' hyperthyroidism that later progressed to Graves' ophthalmopathy.

This chain connects TRBV14 to TRBJ2-2; 9 bases line up with TRBD1. The junction had 4 bases not matched to a gene; V was cut back by 1 base and J by 13 bases. The CDR3 loop spans 13 amino acids. Germline CDR1 reads SGHDN; CDR2 reads FVKESK. The CDR3 reads CASSQVPGQGLFF. The CDR3 nucleotides read TGTGCCAGCAGCCAAGTACCGGGACAGGGGCTGTTTTTT.

This clonotype was counted at least ten times. The rearrangement links TRBV6-1 to TRBJ1-2; no clear D. Trimming cost V 1 base and J 3 bases, with 9 bases left between them. CDR3 size: 14 residues. Germline V lookup: CDR1 MNHNS, CDR2 SASEGT. The CDR3, as DNA: TGTGCCAGCAGTGAAGGATGGGGTTACTATGGCTACACCTTC. It codes for CASSEGWGYYGYTF.

The V and J genes are TRBV6-2 or TRBV6-3 and TRBJ2-2; D gene uncertain. This CDR3 region has 12 residues. Germline CDR1 MNHEY, CDR2 SVGEGT. V lost 11 bases, J lost 6 bases, and 13 bases lay in between. The CDR3 DNA follows: TGTGCCGCAGGACGGTTTGCCGGGGAGCTGTTTTTT. Translated: CAAGRFAGELFF.

The chain combines TRBV12-3 or TRBV12-4 with TRBJ2-5; TRBD2 matches at 13 bases. Trimming took 1 base from V and 0 from J; bases not matched to a gene: 5. The CDR3 is made up of 18 amino acids. CDR3 coding DNA: TGTGCCAGCAGTTTAGAAAGACTAGCGGGGGGCCACCAAGAGACCCAGTACTTC. The encoded protein is CASSLERLAGGHQETQYF.

This clonotype was picked up a small number of times. The genes are TRBV20-1 and TRBJ1-2, with D maybe TRBD1 (5 bases). This CDR3 comprises 11 residues. Germline CDR1 reads DFQATT; CDR2 reads SNEGSKA (reference sequence). V was clipped by 8 bases and J by 2 bases, with 9 bases between them. The DNA for the CDR3 is TGCAGTACTCCAGGGAACTATGGCTACACCTTC. This sequence encodes CSTPGNYGYTF.

This clonotype was observed at least ten times. The genes are TRBV5-1 and TRBJ2-5; no clear D gene. Germline-derived CDR1 and CDR2 are SGHRS and YFSETQ. Trimming took off 1 base at V and 1 base at J, with 8 bases between the two ends. This CDR3 is 14 amino acids long. The CDR3 DNA reads as TGCGCCAGCAGCTTGTTTTCAGCCCAAGAGACCCAGTACTTC. Translating gives CASSLFSAQETQYF.

This rearrangement joins TRBV9 to TRBJ2-3; tentatively, D is TRBD1 or TRBD2 (5 bases each). Between the trimmed V and J ends, which lost 1 base and 4 bases, there was a span of 7 bases. Germline loops: CDR1 SGDLS, CDR2 YYNGEE. This CDR3 contains 13 residues. CDR3 DNA: TGTGCCAGCAGCGTAATGGGGGCAGATACGCAGTATTTT. The encoded protein is CASSVMGADTQYF.

This clonotype came up many times. The rearrangement links TRBV5-1 to TRBJ1-1; 10 bases line up with TRBD1. The CDR3 totals 15 residues. After removal of 4 bases from V and 4 bases from J, the junction contained 7 bases not matched to a gene. Germline V lookup: CDR1 SGHRS, CDR2 YFSETQ. The CDR3 here is CASSPGTGARTEAFF. CDR3 sequence (DNA): TGCGCCAGCAGCCCCGGGACAGGGGCCCGCACTGAAGCTTTCTTT.

A single count supports this clonotype. CDR3 sequence (DNA): TGCAGCGTTGATGTAGAACGTCCCGACTATGGCTACACCTTC. Its translation is CSVDVERPDYGYTF. The genes are TRBV29-1 and TRBJ1-2, with D hard to call. The ends were cut back, 3 bases at V and 3 bases at J, with 14 bases in the middle. The CDR3 runs to 14 residues. The germline CDR1 and CDR2 sequences are SQVTM and ANQGSEA. Variable domain in full (rest from reference TRBV29-1 and TRBJ1-2): SAVISQKPSRDICQRGTSLTIQCQVDSQVTMMFWYRQQPGQSLTLIATANQGSEATYESGFVIDKFPISRPNLTFSTLTVSNMSPEDSSIYLCSVDVERPDYGYTFGSGTRLTVV.

This clonotype was counted at least ten times. For the CDR3, the DNA is TGTGCCAGCAGCGACAGGAGTTCCTACGAGCAGTACTTC. Protein product: CASSDRSSYEQYF. The chain has TRBV6-1 and TRBJ2-7; D perhaps matches TRBD1 (6 bases). The germline V and J ends were trimmed by 6 bases and 1 base, with 10 bases remaining between them. This CDR3 is 13 amino acids long. Germline V gives CDR1 MNHNS, CDR2 SASEGT.

The chain carries TRBV9 and TRBJ2-1; D ambiguous. CDR1 SGDLS and CDR2 YYNGEE come from the germline V gene. Deletions cut 0 bases from V and 8 bases from J, with 3 bases between. The CDR3 is made up of 11 amino acids. The CDR3 reads CASSVEDEQFF. The CDR3 DNA sequence: TGTGCCAGCAGCGTAGAGGATGAGCAGTTCTTC.

This clonotype came up a few times. The J gene is TRBJ1-2, the V gene TRBV10-3; 8 bases are a match to TRBD1. V lost 7 bases and J lost 7; bases outside the gene matches: 14. CDR3 length: 15 residues. The germline gives CDR1 ENHRY, CDR2 SYGVKD. The CDR3 region is CAIKPGQAGVGGYTF. The CDR3 region has the DNA TGTGCCATCAAACCGGGACAGGCTGGTGTGGGTGGCTACACCTTC.

This clonotype was seen a few times. The V gene is TRBV29-1, the J gene TRBJ1-1, with 7 bases lining up with TRBD1. This CDR3 contains 13 residues. The J segment lost 4 bases and the V segment lost 6 bases, leaving 8 bases of the junction unmatched. Germline V gene data show CDR1 as SQVTM and CDR2 as ANQGSEA. CDR3 DNA sequence: TGCAGCGTCATGACAGGGTCGGGCACTGAAGCTTTCTTT. Translated: CSVMTGSGTEAFF.

A few counts support this clonotype. The chain carries TRBV11-2 and TRBJ2-3; 11 nucleotides line up with TRBD1. CDR3 size: 16 residues. Looked up from germline, CDR1 is SGHAT and CDR2 is FQNNGV. Trimming cost V 5 bases and J 1 base; bases outside gene matches: 5. As DNA, the CDR3 is TGTGCCAGCAGCCCCGGACAGGGGGCCGGCACAGATACGCAGTATTTT. It encodes CASSPGQGAGTDTQYF. Based on the CDR3 plus reference TRBV11-2 and TRBJ2-3, the full variable domain is EAGVAQSPRYKIIEKRQSVAFWCNPISGHATLYWYQQILGQGPKLLIQFQNNGVVDDSQLPKDRFSAERLKGVDSTLKIQPAKLEDSAVYLCASSPGQGAGTDTQYFGPGTRLTVL.

The sample holds a few counts of this clonotype. The chain links TRBV6-5 to TRBJ1-2, with unresolved D. Per the germline V gene, CDR1 is MNHEY and CDR2 is SVGAGI. This CDR3 spans 13 amino acids. V was trimmed by 2 bases and J by 8 bases, leaving 12 bases between them. The CDR3 here is CASSYGVAGGYTF. The CDR3 nucleotides are TGTGCCAGCAGTTACGGGGTTGCGGGAGGCTACACCTTC.

The chain carries TRBV30 and TRBJ1-2; 7 bases align to TRBD1. The CDR3 extends over 15 amino acids. V shed 2 bases, J shed 8 bases, and the junction held 14 bases outside the gene matches. CDR1 and CDR2 from the germline V gene are GTSNPN and SVGIG (reference sequence). CDR3 sequence (DNA): TGTGCCTGGAGTCTCAATACAGGGGACGTTGGAGGCTACACCTTC. As protein: CAWSLNTGDVGGYTF.

This chain connects TRBV7-3 to TRBJ2-1; tentatively, D is TRBD2 (5 bases). Trimming left V 2 bases short and J 3 bases short, with 14 bases between. CDR1 SGHTA and CDR2 FQGTGA come from the germline V gene. The CDR3 spans 16 residues. In nucleotides, the CDR3 is TGTGCCAGCAGCTTAGATGGGGAGTATATCTACAATGAGCAGTTCTTC. Its protein product is CASSLDGEYIYNEQFF.

The sample holds many counts of this clonotype. The CDR3 protein is CASSDRNSYEQYF. In DNA, the CDR3 is TGTGCCAGCAGTGACAGGAACTCCTACGAGCAGTACTTC. The chain uses TRBV11-2 and TRBJ2-7, with D perhaps TRBD1 (6 bases). CDR1 is SGHAT and CDR2 is FQNNGV in the germline V gene. There are 13 residues in the CDR3. V lost 6 bases to trimming and J lost 0 bases, with 9 bases between them.

This clonotype has a count of ten or more. The rearrangement joins TRBV20-1 to TRBJ1-1; D gene ambiguous. V was pared by 5 bases and J by 7 bases, with 11 bases between. Germline V lookup: CDR1 DFQATT, CDR2 SNEGSKA (reference sequence). CDR3 length equals 11 residues. The CDR3 region is CSADDPIEAFF. The CDR3, as DNA: TGCAGTGCTGACGACCCTATTGAAGCTTTCTTT.

This clonotype was picked up a small number of times. In DNA form, the CDR3 reads TGTGCCAGTAGGGGGGGAACAACTAATGAAAAACTGTTTTTT. Its protein product is CASRGGTTNEKLFF. The rearrangement links TRBV19 to TRBJ1-4; weak D call: TRBD1 (5 bases). The V end was cut by 6 bases, the J end by 0 bases, with 8 bases between. Germline V CDR1 and CDR2: LNHDA, SQIVND (reference sequence). This CDR3 has 14 residues.

This chain joins TRBV7-8 and TRBJ1-1; D may be TRBD1 (6 bases). Per germline, CDR1 SGHVS and CDR2 FQNEAQ. The CDR3 runs to 12 residues. V lost 5 bases to trimming and J lost 8 bases, with 12 bases between them. The CDR3 region has the DNA TGTGCCAGCAGCGGTAACGACAGGGAAGCTTTCTTT. The encoded protein is CASSGNDREAFF.

This clonotype appeared a few times. The chain employs TRBV4-1 and TRBJ2-4, with D tentatively TRBD1 (6 bases). Germline V gene data show CDR1 as MGHRA and CDR2 as YSYEKL. This CDR3 has 20 amino acids. V was pared by 4 bases and J by 0 bases, with 25 bases between. In DNA, the CDR3 is TGCGCCAGCAGCCCAATGGCCAGGGGCGAAATAGCCCTAGCCAAAAACATTCAGTACTTC. This codes for CASSPMARGEIALAKNIQYF.

With respect to this clonotype: The conserved final phenylalanine or tryptophan is absent from the CDR3, which likely points to a read error. The chain combines TRBV27 with TRBJ2-7; D is ambiguous. Trimming removed 5 bases from V and 4 bases from J, with 6 bases in between. CDR1 is MNHEY and CDR2 is SMNVEV in the germline V gene (reference sequence). CDR3 length equals 11 residues. CDR3 coding DNA: TGTGCCAGCAGTGTGGGATACGAGCAGTACCTC. This sequence encodes CASSVGYEQYL.

The chain combines TRBV6-1 with TRBJ1-1; 7 bases agree with TRBD1. CDR3 length equals 13 residues. Germline assignment: CDR1 MNHNS and CDR2 SASEGT. V was clipped by 10 bases and J by 5 bases; unmatched bases: 10. The CDR3 nucleotides are TGTGCCACCGAGCGACAGGGTGGAACTGAAGCTTTCTTT. Translating gives CATERQGGTEAFF.

J is TRBJ1-2 and V is TRBV28; TRBD1 is a possible D gene (6 bases). The ends were cut back, 1 base at V and 6 bases at J, with 18 bases in the middle. CDR1 is MDHEN and CDR2 is SYDVKM in the germline V gene. The CDR3 runs to 16 residues. CDR3 amino acids: CASSLSIPGQTHGYTF. In DNA, the CDR3 is TGTGCCAGCAGTTTATCCATACCCGGACAGACCCATGGCTACACCTTC.

This clonotype appeared many times. The genes are TRBV20-1 and TRBJ2-7; the D call may be TRBD1 or TRBD2 (5 bases each). Germline CDR1 and CDR2: DFQATT and SNEGSKA (reference sequence). The CDR3 loop spans 15 amino acids. The ends were cut back, 6 bases at V and 2 bases at J, with 20 bases in the middle. CDR3 loop: CSALLGDGGTYEQYF. The CDR3, as DNA: TGCAGTGCCCTTCTAGGGGACGGAGGTACCTACGAGCAGTACTTC.

At least ten counts were recorded for this clonotype. This chain joins TRBV7-8 and TRBJ1-1, with D unclear. Looked up from germline, CDR1 is SGHVS and CDR2 is FQNEAQ. V gave up 1 base and J gave up 0 bases, with 9 bases separating them. This CDR3 has 15 amino acids. Here the CDR3 reads CASSLGQNMNTEAFF. The CDR3, as DNA: TGTGCCAGCAGCTTAGGGCAGAACATGAACACTGAAGCTTTCTTT.

This clonotype has more than one count but fewer than ten. V is TRBV15 and J is TRBJ2-1, with TRBD2 identical over 7 bases. The V and J ends lost 0 bases and 6 bases, in that order; junction bases with no gene match: 11. CDR3 length: 17 residues. Germline-derived CDR1 and CDR2 are LNHNV and YYDKDF (reference sequence). CDR3 sequence reads: CATSRELGGGRSNEQFF. The CDR3 nucleotides read TGTGCCACCAGCAGAGAATTGGGCGGGGGACGATCCAATGAGCAGTTCTTC.

The chain is built from TRBV7-6 and TRBJ1-6, with TRBD1 identical over 7 bases. Germline V gene lookup returns CDR1 SGHVS and CDR2 FNYEAQ. With 2 bases clipped from V and 8 bases from J, the junction kept 6 bases outside the gene matches. The CDR3 is 15 amino acids. The CDR3 reads CASSLRDSRDSPLHF. As DNA, the CDR3 is TGTGCCAGCAGCTTAAGGGACAGCCGGGATTCACCCCTCCACTTT.